Presented here are 20 T cell receptor beta chains from one specimen sequenced in a study of blood T cell repertoires in COVID-19. This table comes from immunoSEQ multiplex PCR, and its TCRdb copy is limited to in-frame clones, with some not included. The sample comprises 250,000 to 300,000 clones, just over 90% of which are singletons, and roughly 2% rests with the top ten. The specimen sequenced was PBMCs or T cells enriched from blood (not recorded which). These receptors all come from a woman aged 35 to 49 with acute COVID-19.

V usage is TRBV9 and J usage is TRBJ2-3, with D unresolved. Germline CDR1 and CDR2: SGDLS and YYNGEE. CDR3 size: 11 residues. Deletions cut 3 bases from V and 5 bases from J, with 4 bases between. CDR3 in amino acids: CASSALDTQYF. The CDR3 DNA sequence: TGTGCCAGCAGCGCATTAGATACGCAGTATTTT.

The chain employs TRBV7-2 and TRBJ2-2, with D perhaps matching TRBD1 (6 bases). Trimming took 5 bases from V and 1 from J, leaving 8 bases between them. Germline loops: CDR1 SGHTA, CDR2 FQGNSA. This CDR3 has 14 residues. The CDR3 is CASSRDKNTGELFF. DNA for the CDR3: TGTGCCAGCAGCCGGGACAAGAACACCGGGGAGCTGTTTTTT. Based on the CDR3 plus reference TRBV7-2 and TRBJ2-2, the full variable domain is GAGVSQSPSNKVTEKGKDVELRCDPISGHTALYWYRQSLGQGLEFLIYFQGNSAPDKSGLPSDRFSAERTGGSVSTLTIQRTQQEDSAVYLCASSRDKNTGELFFGEGSRLTVL.

This clone was counted only a few times. The chain joins TRBV30 to TRBJ1-1; no reliable D call. Trimming took 5 bases from V and 3 from J, leaving 10 bases between them. The CDR3 contains 12 residues. Germline CDR1 reads GTSNPN; CDR2 reads SVGIG (reference sequence). DNA for the CDR3: TGTGCCTGGGAACGGTACGACACTGAAGCTTTCTTT. This gives the protein CAWERYDTEAFF.

J is TRBJ2-3 and V is TRBV24-1, with unresolved D. CDR3 length equals 14 residues. V was trimmed by 1 base and J by 4 bases, leaving 8 bases between them. CDR1 and CDR2 from the germline V gene are KGHDR and SFDVKD. The CDR3 DNA follows: TGTGCCACCAGTGATTTTACAACAGCAGATACGCAGTATTTT. Residues: CATSDFTTADTQYF.

The count of this clone is one. This chain uses TRBV18 with TRBJ1-2; a weak D match, TRBD1 (6 bases). The CDR3 runs 15 residues. The germline CDR1 and CDR2 sequences are KGHSH and LQKENI. V was trimmed by 3 bases and J by 3 bases, leaving 14 bases between them. CDR3 in amino acids: CASSPVTGWDYGYTF. The CDR3 nucleotides are TGTGCCAGCTCACCGGTTACAGGGTGGGACTATGGCTACACCTTC. The full variable domain, completed using reference TRBV18 and TRBJ1-2, is NAGVMQNPRHLVRRRGQEARLRCSPMKGHSHVYWYRQLPEEGLKFMVYLQKENIIDESGMPKERFSAEFPKEGPSILRIQQVVRGDSAAYFCASSPVTGWDYGYTFGSGTRLTVV.

A single count supports this clone. The chain links TRBV29-1 to TRBJ2-1, with D possibly matching TRBD1 (6 bases). The CDR3 is 15 residues long. Germline-derived CDR1 and CDR2 are SQVTM and ANQGSEA. Trimming left V 6 bases short and J 2 bases short, with 17 bases between. The CDR3 DNA reads as TGCAGCGTAGGGACATCGTCGGTAACCTACAATGAGCAGTTCTTC. Translated, it gives CSVGTSSVTYNEQFF.

The chain employs TRBV25-1 and TRBJ2-7, with 8 positions matching TRBD1. This CDR3 comprises 15 residues. Germline lookup yields CDR1 MGHDK and CDR2 SYGVNS. Germline trimming cut 6 bases from V and 4 bases from J; bases unmatched to any gene: 11. The CDR3 spells CASREGQGPLYEQYF. The CDR3 bases are TGTGCCAGCAGAGAAGGACAGGGTCCCCTTTACGAGCAGTACTTC.

The J gene is TRBJ2-7, the V gene TRBV30; unclear D gene. CDR1 GTSNPN and CDR2 SVGIG come from the germline V gene (reference sequence). The CDR3 spans 13 residues. The V and J ends lost 2 bases and 8 bases respectively, with 16 bases between them. CDR3 in amino acids: CAWSQASTEKQYF. The DNA for the CDR3 is TGTGCCTGGAGTCAGGCCTCCACTGAGAAGCAGTACTTC.

This clone was seen a handful of times. CDR3 protein: CASSLDRGTEAFF. As DNA, the CDR3 is TGTGCCAGCAGCCTAGACAGGGGCACTGAAGCTTTCTTT. The chain uses TRBV6-6 and TRBJ1-1; 8 bases are a match to TRBD1. The trim removed 6 bases at V and 4 bases at J, leaving 4 bases unmatched. Germline CDR1 and CDR2: MNHNY and SVGAGI (reference sequence). The CDR3 extends over 13 amino acids.

The chain has TRBV7-9 and TRBJ2-3, with D possibly matching TRBD1 (6 bases). Germline loops: CDR1 SEHNR, CDR2 FQNEAQ (reference sequence). V was pared by 5 bases and J by 4 bases, with 19 bases between. The CDR3 covers 16 residues. The CDR3 sequence is CASSLRGQLVADTQYF. In DNA form, the CDR3 reads TGTGCCAGCAGCCTACGAGGACAGCTTGTCGCAGATACGCAGTATTTT. The full variable domain, in which reference TRBV7-9 and TRBJ2-3 provide the parts outside the CDR3, is DTGVSQNPRHKITKRGQNVTFRCDPISEHNRLYWYRQTLGQGPEFLTYFQNEAQLEKSRLLSDRFSAERPKGSFSTLEIQRTEQGDSAMYLCASSLRGQLVADTQYFGPGTRLTVL.

This rearrangement joins TRBV19 to TRBJ1-5, with a possible D match to TRBD1 (6 bases). Trimming pared 8 bases from V and 1 base from J, leaving 12 bases between. Looked up from germline, CDR1 is LNHDA and CDR2 is SQIVND (reference sequence). The CDR3 spans 14 residues. The CDR3: CASCFTGSNQPQHF. The CDR3 coding sequence is TGTGCCAGTTGTTTTACAGGGAGCAATCAGCCCCAGCATTTT.

The chain is built from TRBV10-1 and TRBJ1-2, with TRBD1 matching over 9 bases. The ends lost 5 bases at V and 8 bases at J; junction bases unmatched: 18. This CDR3 comprises 17 residues. CDR1 and CDR2 (germline): WNHNN, SYGVQD (reference sequence). CDR3 amino acids: CASSPWGTGRNEEGYTF. The CDR3, as DNA: TGCGCCAGCAGTCCGTGGGGGACAGGGCGAAATGAGGAGGGCTACACCTTC.

V is TRBV6-5 and J is TRBJ2-5, with TRBD1 identical over 9 bases. V was clipped by 6 bases and J by 4 bases; unmatched bases: 9. This CDR3 contains 15 residues. The V gene's germline CDR1 is MNHEY and CDR2 SVGAGI. The CDR3 is CASRRSGQGGETQYF. For the CDR3, the DNA is TGTGCCAGCAGACGTTCGGGACAGGGAGGAGAGACCCAGTACTTC.

The chain carries TRBV2 and TRBJ2-5; 9 bases agree with TRBD1. Germline CDR1 and CDR2: SNHLY and FYNNEI. Trimming removed 6 bases from V and 5 bases from J; junction bases left unmatched: 10. There are 15 residues in the CDR3. The CDR3 DNA sequence: TGTGCCAGCAGCCCGGGGACAGGGATACGGGAGACCCAGTACTTC. This sequence encodes CASSPGTGIRETQYF. Looking up the rest from reference TRBV2 and TRBJ2-5 gives the full variable domain: EPEVTQTPSHQVTQMGQEVILRCVPISNHLYFYWYRQILGQKVEFLVSFYNNEISEKSEIFDDQFSVERPDGSNFTLKIRSTKLEDSAMYFCASSPGTGIRETQYFGPGTRLLVL.

The chain carries TRBV5-1 and TRBJ1-2; D call uncertain. V was trimmed by 3 bases and J by 4 bases, leaving 13 bases between them. This CDR3 is 14 amino acids long. Germline values: CDR1 SGHRS, CDR2 YFSETQ. DNA of the CDR3: TGCGCCAGCAGCTCCTATTTCACTGGCTATGGCTACACCTTC. As protein: CASSSYFTGYGYTF.

The CDR3, as DNA: TGTGCCAGCAGGGGACAGGGCGGCAATCAGCCCCAGCATTTT. Protein product: CASRGQGGNQPQHF. The J gene is TRBJ1-5, the V gene TRBV28; 9 nucleotides align to TRBD1. The J segment lost 2 bases and the V segment lost 6 bases, leaving 2 bases of the junction unmatched. Germline assignment: CDR1 MDHEN and CDR2 SYDVKM. The CDR3 covers 14 residues.

The genes are TRBV7-2 and TRBJ2-3, with a possible D match to TRBD2 (7 bases). CDR1 is SGHTA, CDR2 FQGNSA, per germline. This CDR3 contains 16 residues. V lost 4 bases to trimming and J lost 0 bases, with 14 bases between them. In nucleotides, the CDR3 is TGTGCCAGCAGCTGGTTGGGGGGGGCTAGCACAGATACGCAGTATTTT. This translates into CASSWLGGASTDTQYF.

The CDR3 region has the DNA TGTGCCAGCGGGCTTAGTTCACCCCTCCACTTT. This sequence encodes CASGLSSPLHF. The gene calls are TRBV27 and TRBJ1-6; D not resolved. The length of the CDR3 is 11 residues. The V and J ends lost 8 bases and 9 bases respectively, with 8 bases between them. Germline V gene data show CDR1 as MNHEY and CDR2 as SMNVEV (reference sequence).

The chain uses TRBV20-1 and TRBJ2-1; D is possibly TRBD1 (5 bases). Germline lookup yields CDR1 DFQATT and CDR2 SNEGSKA (reference sequence). This CDR3 is built from 11 residues. V was trimmed by 6 bases and J by 4 bases, leaving 7 bases between them. Here the CDR3 DNA reads TGCAGTGCGAAGGGGTACAATGAGCAGTTCTTC. Encoded protein: CSAKGYNEQFF.

A single count supports this clone. V gene TRBV5-1 combines with J gene TRBJ2-7; 10 nucleotides agree with TRBD2. V lost 1 base and J lost 4; bases outside the gene matches: 5. The CDR3 covers 15 residues. Germline lookup yields CDR1 SGHRS and CDR2 YFSETQ. CDR3 sequence: CASSLLAGALYEQYF. CDR3 coding DNA: TGCGCCAGCAGCTTGCTAGCGGGGGCCCTTTACGAGCAGTACTTC.